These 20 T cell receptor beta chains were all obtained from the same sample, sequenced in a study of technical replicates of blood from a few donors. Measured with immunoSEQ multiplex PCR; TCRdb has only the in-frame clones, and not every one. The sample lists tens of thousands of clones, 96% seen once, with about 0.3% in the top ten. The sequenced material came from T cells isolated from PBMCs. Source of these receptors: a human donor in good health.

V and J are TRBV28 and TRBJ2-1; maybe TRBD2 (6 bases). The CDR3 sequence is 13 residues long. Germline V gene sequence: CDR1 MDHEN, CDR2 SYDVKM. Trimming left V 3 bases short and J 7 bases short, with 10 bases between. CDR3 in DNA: TGTGCCAGCAGTTTGGGGGGATGGAATGAGCAGTTCTTC. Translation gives CASSLGGWNEQFF.

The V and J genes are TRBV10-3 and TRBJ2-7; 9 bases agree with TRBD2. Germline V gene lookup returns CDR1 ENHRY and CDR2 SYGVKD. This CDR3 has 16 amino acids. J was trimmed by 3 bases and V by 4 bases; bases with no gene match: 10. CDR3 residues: CAISGQSSGIYYEQYF. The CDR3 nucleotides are TGTGCCATCAGTGGCCAATCTAGCGGGATATACTACGAGCAGTACTTC.

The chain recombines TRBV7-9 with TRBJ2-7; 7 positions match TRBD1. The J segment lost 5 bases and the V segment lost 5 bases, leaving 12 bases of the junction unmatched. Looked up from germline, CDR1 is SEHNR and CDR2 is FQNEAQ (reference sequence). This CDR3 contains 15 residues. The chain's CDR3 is CASSVATGVLDEQYF. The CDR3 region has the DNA TGTGCCAGCAGCGTCGCTACAGGGGTCTTGGACGAGCAGTACTTC.

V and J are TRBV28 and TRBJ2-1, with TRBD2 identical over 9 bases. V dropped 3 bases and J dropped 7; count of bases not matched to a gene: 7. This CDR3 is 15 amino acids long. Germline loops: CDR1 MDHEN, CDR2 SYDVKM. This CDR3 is CASSFLAGSRNEQFF. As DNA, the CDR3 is TGTGCCAGCAGTTTCCTAGCGGGGAGTAGGAATGAGCAGTTCTTC.

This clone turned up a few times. In nucleotides, the CDR3 is TGTGCCAGCCGCCTGGGGACTAGCAGCTTCAGCACAGATACGCAGTATTTT. As protein: CASRLGTSSFSTDTQYF. The J gene is TRBJ2-3, the V gene TRBV2; TRBD2 agrees at 9 bases. Losses at the gene ends were 8 bases for V and 0 bases for J; bases not matched to a gene: 12. The CDR3 spans 17 residues. Germline values: CDR1 SNHLY, CDR2 FYNNEI. The variable domain in full, with the rest retrieved from reference TRBV2 and TRBJ2-3, is EPEVTQTPSHQVTQMGQEVILRCVPISNHLYFYWYRQILGQKVEFLVSFYNNEISEKSEIFDDQFSVERPDGSNFTLKIRSTKLEDSAMYFCASRLGTSSFSTDTQYFGPGTRLTVL.

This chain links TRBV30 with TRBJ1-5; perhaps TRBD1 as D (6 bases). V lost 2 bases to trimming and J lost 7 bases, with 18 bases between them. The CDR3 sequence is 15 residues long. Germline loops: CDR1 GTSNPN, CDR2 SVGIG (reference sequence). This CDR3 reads CAWSFLQGGEQPQHF. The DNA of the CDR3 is TGTGCCTGGAGTTTTCTACAGGGTGGAGAACAGCCCCAGCATTTT.

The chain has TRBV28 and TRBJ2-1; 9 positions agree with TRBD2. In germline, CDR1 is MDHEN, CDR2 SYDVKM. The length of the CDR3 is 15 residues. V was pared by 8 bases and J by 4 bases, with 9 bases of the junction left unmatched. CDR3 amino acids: CASLALAGNYNEQFF. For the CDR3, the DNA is TGTGCCAGCCTCGCCCTAGCGGGAAATTACAATGAGCAGTTCTTC.

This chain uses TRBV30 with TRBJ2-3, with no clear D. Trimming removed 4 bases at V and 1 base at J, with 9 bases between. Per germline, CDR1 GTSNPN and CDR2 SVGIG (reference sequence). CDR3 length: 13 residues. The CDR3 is CAWTGVRTDTQYF. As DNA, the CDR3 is TGTGCCTGGACCGGAGTGCGCACAGATACGCAGTATTTT.

The CDR3 sequence: CASSDRVSHEQYF. CDR3 DNA: TGTGCCAGCAGTGACAGGGTTTCCCACGAGCAGTACTTC. V gene TRBV2 combines with J gene TRBJ2-7; D is perhaps TRBD1 (5 bases). The germline CDR1 and CDR2 sequences are SNHLY and FYNNEI. The V end lost 3 bases, the J end lost 5 bases, and 11 bases lay between the germline ends. The CDR3 sequence is 13 residues long.

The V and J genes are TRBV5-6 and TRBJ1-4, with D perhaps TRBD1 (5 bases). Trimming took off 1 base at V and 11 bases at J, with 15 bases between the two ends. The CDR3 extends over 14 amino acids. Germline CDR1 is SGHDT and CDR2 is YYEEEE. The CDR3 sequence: CASSLWGDEDKLFF. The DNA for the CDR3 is TGTGCCAGCAGCTTGTGGGGGGATGAGGACAAACTGTTTTTT. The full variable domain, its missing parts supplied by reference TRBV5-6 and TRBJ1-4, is DAGVTQSPTHLIKTRGQQVTLRCSPKSGHDTVSWYQQALGQGPQFIFQYYEEEERQRGNFPDRFSGHQFPNYSSELNVNALLLGDSALYLCASSLWGDEDKLFFGSGTQLSVL.

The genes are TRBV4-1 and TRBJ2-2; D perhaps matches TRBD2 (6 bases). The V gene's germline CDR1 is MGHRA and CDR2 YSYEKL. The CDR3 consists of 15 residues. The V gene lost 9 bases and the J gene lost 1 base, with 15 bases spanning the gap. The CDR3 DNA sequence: TGCGCCAGTTCCTACGGACTAAGGAACACCGGGGAGCTGTTTTTT. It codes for CASSYGLRNTGELFF.

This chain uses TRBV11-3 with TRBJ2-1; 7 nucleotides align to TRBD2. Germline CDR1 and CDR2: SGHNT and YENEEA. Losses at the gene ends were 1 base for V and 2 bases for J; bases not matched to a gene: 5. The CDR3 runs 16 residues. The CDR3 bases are TGTGCCAGCAGCTTAGTTTGGGAGGGCCCCTACAATGAGCAGTTCTTC. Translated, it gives CASSLVWEGPYNEQFF.

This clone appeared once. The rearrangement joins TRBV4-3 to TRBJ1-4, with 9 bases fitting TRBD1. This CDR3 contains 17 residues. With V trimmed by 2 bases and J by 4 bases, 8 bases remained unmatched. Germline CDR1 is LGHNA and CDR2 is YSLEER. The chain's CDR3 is CASSQLGQGLNNEKLFF. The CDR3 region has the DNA TGCGCCAGCAGCCAACTTGGACAGGGGCTTAATAATGAAAAACTGTTTTTT.

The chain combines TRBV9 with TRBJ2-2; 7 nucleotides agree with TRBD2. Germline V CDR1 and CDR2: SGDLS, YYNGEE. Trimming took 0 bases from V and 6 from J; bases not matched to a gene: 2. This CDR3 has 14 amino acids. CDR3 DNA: TGTGCCAGCAGCGTAGTTACTAGCGCCGGGGAGCTGTTTTTT. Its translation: CASSVVTSAGELFF.

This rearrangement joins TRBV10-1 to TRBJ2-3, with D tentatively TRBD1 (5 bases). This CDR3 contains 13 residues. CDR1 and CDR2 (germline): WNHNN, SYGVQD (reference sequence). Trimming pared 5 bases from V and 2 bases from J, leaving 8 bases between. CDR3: CASSSDNTDTQYF. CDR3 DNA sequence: TGCGCCAGCAGTTCGGACAACACAGATACGCAGTATTTT.

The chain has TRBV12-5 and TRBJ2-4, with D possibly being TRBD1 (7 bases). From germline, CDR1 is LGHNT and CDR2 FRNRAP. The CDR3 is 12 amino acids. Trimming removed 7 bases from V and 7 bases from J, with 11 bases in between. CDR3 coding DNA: TGTGCTAGTGCCCCAGGGGGGAACATTCAGTACTTC. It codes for CASAPGGNIQYF.

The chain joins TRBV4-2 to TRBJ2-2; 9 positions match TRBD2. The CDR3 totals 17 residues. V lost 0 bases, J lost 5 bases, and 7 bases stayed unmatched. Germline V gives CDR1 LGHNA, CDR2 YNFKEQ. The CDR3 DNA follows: TGTGCCAGCAGCCAAGAGGGTAGCGGGAGTGGGACCGGGGAGCTGTTTTTT. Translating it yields CASSQEGSGSGTGELFF.

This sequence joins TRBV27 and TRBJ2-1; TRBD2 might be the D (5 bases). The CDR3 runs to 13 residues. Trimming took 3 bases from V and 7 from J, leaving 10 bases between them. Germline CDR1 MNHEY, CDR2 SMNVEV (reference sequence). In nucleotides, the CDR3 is TGTGCCAGCAGTTTGCACAAGCGGAATGAGCAGTTCTTC. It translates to CASSLHKRNEQFF.

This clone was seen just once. The CDR3 reads CSVQSSYEQYF. The CDR3 DNA sequence: TGCAGCGTACAGAGCTCCTACGAGCAGTACTTC. The V and J genes are TRBV29-1 and TRBJ2-7; D ambiguous. This CDR3 is 11 amino acids long. Germline loops: CDR1 SQVTM, CDR2 ANQGSEA. V lost 6 bases to trimming and J lost 0 bases, with 6 bases between them.

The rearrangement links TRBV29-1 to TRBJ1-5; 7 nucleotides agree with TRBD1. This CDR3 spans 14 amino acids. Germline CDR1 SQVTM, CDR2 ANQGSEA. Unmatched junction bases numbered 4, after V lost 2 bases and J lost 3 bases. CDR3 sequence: CSVELQGTNQPQHF. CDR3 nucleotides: TGCAGCGTTGAATTACAGGGGACCAATCAGCCCCAGCATTTT.